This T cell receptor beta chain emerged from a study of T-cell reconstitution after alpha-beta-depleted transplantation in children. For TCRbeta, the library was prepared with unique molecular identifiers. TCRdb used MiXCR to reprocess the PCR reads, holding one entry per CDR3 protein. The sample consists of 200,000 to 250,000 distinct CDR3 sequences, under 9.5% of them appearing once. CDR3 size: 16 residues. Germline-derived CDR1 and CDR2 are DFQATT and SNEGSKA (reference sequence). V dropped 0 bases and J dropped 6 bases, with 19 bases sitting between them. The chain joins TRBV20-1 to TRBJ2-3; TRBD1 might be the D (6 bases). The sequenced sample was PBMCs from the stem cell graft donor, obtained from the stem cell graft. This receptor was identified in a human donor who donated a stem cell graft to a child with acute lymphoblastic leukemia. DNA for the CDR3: TGCAGTGCTAGAGATGGGGGCAGGGCTGGGGCGGATACGCAGTATTTT. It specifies CSARDGGRAGADTQYF.